This entry describes one TCR beta chain. The data are from a study of blood T cell repertoires in COVID-19. Looking at the study overall: Whether acute or convalescent, the COVID-19 samples came from the United States, Italy and Spain. The cDNA or gDNA used as material had been derived from T cells, B-cell-depleted T cells, or PBMCs.

This CDR3 has 18 residues. V gave up 0 bases and J gave up 0 bases; unmatched junction bases: 5. Germline assignment: CDR1 MGHRA and CDR2 YSYEKL. Sequencing used immunoSEQ multiplex PCR; TCRdb keeps in-frame clones, though not all of them. The sample includes some 150,000 clones, around 87% of them seen just once. The clonotype comes from an elderly woman in a cohort sampled during active or convalescent COVID-19. Sequenced sample: peripheral blood. The rearrangement uses TRBV4-1 and TRBJ1-6; 7 nucleotides match TRBD1. Here the CDR3 reads CASSQDRQGSSYNSPLHF. The CDR3 region has the DNA TGCGCCAGCAGCCAAGATCGACAGGGAAGCTCCTATAATTCACCCCTCCACTTT.